Listed here are 26 T cell receptor beta chains from one sample, sequenced in a study of shared clonotypes between healthy human individuals. Naive CD8 cells lacked CD45RO, underwent positive selection for CCR7 and left out terminally differentiated effector memory CD45RA+ cells. Repertoires were generated with immunoSEQ multiplex PCR, while TCRdb's copy carries only in-frame clones and drops some. The profile shows some 2,100,000 clones, roughly 91% of them singletons. The sample consisted of naive CD8+ T cells from PBMCs. The source of these receptors is a man younger than 35 in good health. Some clones in this sample may be carry-over from other donors' samples.

The chain uses TRBV29-1 and TRBJ2-7; no clear D. Trimming left V 5 bases short and J 2 bases short, with 10 bases between. From germline, CDR1 is SQVTM and CDR2 ANQGSEA. The CDR3 is made up of 12 amino acids. CDR3 DNA: TGCAGCGTTAAGATAGCCGCCTACGAGCAGTACTTC. It codes for CSVKIAAYEQYF.

This chain joins TRBV7-6 and TRBJ2-3, with 10 nucleotides matching TRBD2. The CDR3 consists of 16 residues. After removal of 5 bases from V and 4 bases from J, the junction contained 9 bases not matched to a gene. Looked up from germline, CDR1 is SGHVS and CDR2 is FNYEAQ. CDR3 DNA sequence: TGTGCCAGCAGCCCCGGGCTAGCGGGAGAAGCAGATACGCAGTATTTT. Amino acid sequence: CASSPGLAGEADTQYF. The full variable domain, completed using reference TRBV7-6 and TRBJ2-3, is GAGVSQSPRYKVTKRGQDVALRCDPISGHVSLYWYRQALGQGPEFLTYFNYEAQQDKSGLPNDRFSAERPEGSISTLTIQRTEQRDSAMYRCASSPGLAGEADTQYFGPGTRLTVL.

The chain is built from TRBV30 and TRBJ1-1; D unresolved. Germline values: CDR1 GTSNPN, CDR2 SVGIG (reference sequence). V was clipped by 0 bases and J by 4 bases, with 6 bases between them. This CDR3 has 12 residues. CDR3 DNA: TGTGCCTGGAGTGTTAGCGCCACTGAAGCTTTCTTT. Translated, it gives CAWSVSATEAFF.

This rearrangement joins TRBV19 to TRBJ2-5, with D uncertain. The CDR3 is 16 amino acids. V was trimmed by 3 bases and J by 2 bases, leaving 16 bases between them. Germline V lookup: CDR1 LNHDA, CDR2 SQIVND (reference sequence). The CDR3 region is CASSIGAAPFQETQYF. The DNA for the CDR3 is TGTGCCAGTAGTATTGGAGCCGCTCCGTTTCAAGAGACCCAGTACTTC.

The J gene is TRBJ2-1, the V gene TRBV5-8; the D is unclear. The CDR3 is 13 residues long. CDR1 is SGHTS and CDR2 is YDEGEE in the germline V gene. V was cut by 0 bases and J by 9 bases, with 10 bases left in between. The CDR3 DNA is TGTGCCAGCAGCTTGGGTCCTGGTAGTGAGCAGTTCTTC. As protein: CASSLGPGSEQFF.

This sequence joins TRBV29-1 and TRBJ2-7, with D perhaps TRBD1 or TRBD2 (5 bases each). The germline gives CDR1 SQVTM, CDR2 ANQGSEA. Trimming shortened V by 6 bases and J by 2 bases, and 17 bases separated the two germline ends. The CDR3 length is 14 residues. CDR3 loop: CSVTPGTKPYEQYF. The CDR3 DNA reads TGCAGCGTAACCCCCGGGACGAAGCCCTACGAGCAGTACTTC.

Details on this clone: Different DNA sequences within this sample yield the same CDR3. This chain links TRBV19 with TRBJ2-7; TRBD1 matches 8 bases. CDR1 and CDR2 (germline): LNHDA, SQIVND (reference sequence). Trimming removed 2 bases from V and 6 bases from J; junction bases left unmatched: 3. The length of the CDR3 is 13 residues. The CDR3 reads CASSIQGAREQYF. As DNA, the CDR3 is TGTGCCAGTAGTATACAGGGGGCTCGCGAGCAGTACTTC.

The chain recombines TRBV29-1 with TRBJ2-7; no firm D call. The CDR3 covers 12 residues. The germline CDR1 and CDR2 sequences are SQVTM and ANQGSEA. V was pared by 5 bases and J by 3 bases, with 11 bases between. CDR3 bases: TGCAGCGTTAAACGCCCCGACTACGAGCAGTACTTC. Amino acid sequence: CSVKRPDYEQYF.

V gene TRBV10-1 combines with J gene TRBJ1-4; D not resolved. The CDR3 runs to 17 residues. Between the trimmed V and J ends, which lost 3 bases and 4 bases, there was a span of 18 bases. Germline CDR1 WNHNN, CDR2 SYGVQD (reference sequence). CDR3 sequence: CASSDGSGSILNEKLFF. The CDR3 nucleotides are TGCGCCAGCAGTGACGGTTCAGGATCTATACTTAATGAAAAACTGTTTTTT.

The V call is TRBV29-1, the J call TRBJ2-7; no firm D call. The CDR3 totals 10 residues. The V gene's germline CDR1 is SQVTM and CDR2 ANQGSEA. V was clipped by 5 bases and J by 5 bases, with 7 bases between them. CDR3 nucleotides: TGCAGCGTTCTCTCGGACGAGCAGTACTTC. Encoded protein: CSVLSDEQYF.

The chain uses TRBV7-8 and TRBJ2-3; 12 nucleotides agree with TRBD2. Germline CDR1 reads SGHVS; CDR2 reads FQNEAQ. The CDR3 is 16 residues long. V gave up 5 bases and J gave up 3 bases; unmatched junction bases: 6. This chain's CDR3 is CASSALLAGGTDTQYF. The CDR3 bases are TGTGCCAGCAGCGCGCTACTAGCGGGAGGTACAGATACGCAGTATTTT.

The chain recombines TRBV7-8 with TRBJ2-7; a possible D gene is TRBD2 (6 bases). V shed 1 base and J shed 1 base, with 17 bases lying between them. The CDR3 runs to 17 residues. CDR1 is SGHVS and CDR2 is FQNEAQ in the germline V gene. The CDR3 reads CASSLGGVGEVSYEQYF. In DNA form, the CDR3 reads TGTGCCAGCAGCTTAGGCGGGGTGGGAGAGGTGTCCTACGAGCAGTACTTC.

V usage is TRBV28 and J usage is TRBJ1-4; unclear D gene. CDR3 size: 12 residues. With 3 bases removed from V and 12 bases from J, the gap between germline ends came to 11 bases. CDR1 and CDR2 (germline): MDHEN, SYDVKM. CDR3 sequence reads: CASSFSSTQLFF. CDR3 bases: TGTGCCAGCAGTTTTAGTTCCACACAACTGTTTTTT. The full variable domain, its missing parts supplied by reference TRBV28 and TRBJ1-4, is DVKVTQSSRYLVKRTGEKVFLECVQDMDHENMFWYRQDPGLGLRLIYFSYDVKMKEKGDIPEGYSVSREKKERFSLILESASTNQTSMYLCASSFSSTQLFFGSGTQLSVL.

The chain carries TRBV7-7 and TRBJ2-1, with a weak D call TRBD2 (5 bases). CDR1 is SSHAT and CDR2 is FNYEAQ in the germline V gene (reference sequence). The CDR3 contains 17 residues. Trimming shortened V by 1 base and J by 5 bases, and 18 bases separated the two germline ends. This chain's CDR3 is CASSLGPLGVPHNEQFF. Written as DNA, the CDR3 is TGTGCCAGCAGCTTAGGGCCCCTCGGGGTCCCCCACAATGAGCAGTTCTTC.

The V call is TRBV7-9, the J call TRBJ2-1; the match to TRBD2 covers 12 bases. V was clipped by 5 bases and J by 3 bases; unmatched bases: 14. Germline CDR1 SEHNR, CDR2 FQNEAQ (reference sequence). The CDR3 has 19 residues. DNA for the CDR3: TGTGCCAGCAGCCAGCCAAGTCAACCGGGACTAGCGGGCTACAATGAGCAGTTCTTC. Protein product: CASSQPSQPGLAGYNEQFF.

The chain has TRBV7-8 and TRBJ2-7; 10 bases fit TRBD1. Per germline, CDR1 SGHVS and CDR2 FQNEAQ. V lost 5 bases and J lost 4; bases outside the gene matches: 5. The CDR3 totals 14 residues. The DNA of the CDR3 is TGTGCCAGCAGCGAACCGGGACAGGGGTACGAGCAGTACTTC. Amino acid sequence: CASSEPGQGYEQYF. Full variable domain (outside the CDR3, taken from reference TRBV7-8 and TRBJ2-7): GAGVSQSPRYKVAKRGQDVALRCDPISGHVSLFWYQQALGQGPEFLTYFQNEAQLDKSGLPSDRFFAERPEGSVSTLKIQRTQQEDSAVYLCASSEPGQGYEQYFGPGTRLTVT.

The genes are TRBV6-1 and TRBJ2-1; 7 nucleotides match TRBD1. The ends lost 2 bases at V and 7 bases at J; junction bases unmatched: 5. The germline CDR1 and CDR2 sequences are MNHNS and SASEGT. This CDR3 contains 14 residues. DNA for the CDR3: TGTGCCAGCAGTGAACGAGGGGGCTTTAATGAGCAGTTCTTC. It is translated as CASSERGGFNEQFF.

This clone has only one observation. This chain uses TRBV27 with TRBJ1-2, with no clear D. This CDR3 comprises 14 residues. V lost 4 bases, J lost 1 base, and 10 bases lay in between. CDR1 and CDR2 (germline): MNHEY, SMNVEV (reference sequence). The CDR3, as DNA: TGTGCCAGCAGTTCTGACGGACTTAACTATGGCTACACCTTC. This encodes CASSSDGLNYGYTF.

This clone was recorded a few times. The chain joins TRBV9 to TRBJ2-2, with a possible D match to TRBD1 (6 bases). In germline, CDR1 is SGDLS, CDR2 YYNGEE. V dropped 1 base and J dropped 3 bases, with 10 bases sitting between them. The CDR3 is made up of 15 amino acids. CDR3 nucleotides: TGTGCCAGCAGCGTAATGGGACAACACACCGGGGAGCTGTTTTTT. It codes for CASSVMGQHTGELFF.

This clone has just one count. This sequence joins TRBV5-8 and TRBJ2-1; the match to TRBD1 covers 7 bases. The CDR3 runs to 17 residues. Germline trimming cut 2 bases from V and 6 bases from J; bases unmatched to any gene: 14. Germline V CDR1 and CDR2: SGHTS, YDEGEE. CDR3 region: CASSFDRATLRGNEQFF. The CDR3 bases are TGTGCCAGCAGCTTTGACAGGGCGACGCTTCGAGGCAATGAGCAGTTCTTC.

The DNA for the CDR3 is TGTGCCAGCAGCCTCAACGGGGCGGGAGGGTTCCAAGAGACCCAGTACTTC. Its translation is CASSLNGAGGFQETQYF. The chain links TRBV7-9 to TRBJ2-5; 9 bases agree with TRBD2. The CDR3 runs 17 residues. Germline V gene sequence: CDR1 SEHNR, CDR2 FQNEAQ (reference sequence). V trimming: 5 bases; J trimming: 1 base; junction bases outside the gene matches: 11.

This chain joins TRBV7-3 and TRBJ2-2; possible D gene TRBD1, 5 bases. The CDR3 sequence is 14 residues long. V dropped 5 bases and J dropped 6 bases, with 13 bases sitting between them. The germline V gene encodes CDR1 SGHTA and CDR2 FQGTGA. The CDR3 is CASSILHRSGELFF. CDR3 nucleotides: TGTGCCAGCAGCATACTACACAGGTCCGGGGAGCTGTTTTTT.

This sequence joins TRBV27 and TRBJ1-1; maybe TRBD1 (6 bases). This CDR3 is 16 amino acids long. Germline V lookup: CDR1 MNHEY, CDR2 SMNVEV (reference sequence). With 3 bases removed from V and 4 bases from J, the gap between germline ends came to 18 bases. This CDR3 reads CASSFWGPGGATEAFF. The CDR3, as DNA: TGTGCCAGCAGTTTTTGGGGCCCGGGGGGGGCCACTGAAGCTTTCTTT.

V gene TRBV27 combines with J gene TRBJ2-7; either TRBD1 or TRBD2 may supply D (6 bases each). The V end lost 5 bases, the J end lost 2 bases, and 16 bases lay between the germline ends. Germline CDR1 reads MNHEY; CDR2 reads SMNVEV (reference sequence). The CDR3 is 15 residues long. The DNA of the CDR3 is TGTGCCAGCAGTCTAGGGGGGAGCTACACCTACGAGCAGTACTTC. Translation: CASSLGGSYTYEQYF.

As DNA, the CDR3 is TGCGCCAGCAGCTTTACAGAGAGCTACGAGCAGTACTTC. Translation: CASSFTESYEQYF. The gene calls are TRBV5-1 and TRBJ2-7; D gene uncertain. V was shortened by 2 bases and J by 3 bases, with 9 bases between the two germline ends. This CDR3 region has 13 residues. The germline gives CDR1 SGHRS, CDR2 YFSETQ.

V and J are TRBV6-1 and TRBJ1-2; 12 bases match TRBD1. The CDR3 is made up of 14 amino acids. Germline V gives CDR1 MNHNS, CDR2 SASEGT. J lost 3 bases, V lost 10 bases, and 6 bases had no gene match. The CDR3 region is CATGRDRGHYGYTF. The CDR3 DNA reads as TGTGCCACAGGCCGGGACAGGGGGCACTATGGCTACACCTTC.